Shown below are 29 T cell receptor beta chains from a single sample sequenced in a study of cytomegalovirus exposure and HLA in healthy donors. Vbeta (60) and Jbeta (13) primers were used in the PCR. Data came from immunoSEQ multiplex PCR; TCRdb stores just in-frame clones and leaves some out. The sample holds some 97,000 clones; about 68% are singletons and the top ten take 13% to 15%. The sample consisted of PBMCs. The receptors stem from a male donor in good health and CMV-seropositive.

Here the CDR3 DNA reads TGTGCCAGCAGTGAAAGACAGGGGTATCAGCCCCAGCATTTT. It encodes CASSERQGYQPQHF. The V gene is TRBV2, the J gene TRBJ1-5; 8 nucleotides match TRBD1. CDR3 length: 14 amino acids. CDR1 SNHLY and CDR2 FYNNEI come from the germline V gene. The junction had 2 bases not matched to a gene; V was cut back by 2 bases and J by 5 bases. Supplemented by reference TRBV2 and TRBJ1-5, the full variable domain reads EPEVTQTPSHQVTQMGQEVILRCVPISNHLYFYWYRQILGQKVEFLVSFYNNEISEKSEIFDDQFSVERPDGSNFTLKIRSTKLEDSAMYFCASSERQGYQPQHFGDGTRLSIL.

V usage is TRBV19 and J usage is TRBJ1-1; D call uncertain. Germline V gives CDR1 LNHDA, CDR2 SQIVND (reference sequence). Between the trimmed V and J ends, which lost 6 bases and 8 bases, there was a span of 10 bases. The CDR3 totals 11 residues. CDR3 amino acids: CASSRLHEAFF. The CDR3 nucleotides read TGTGCCAGTAGCAGGCTCCACGAAGCTTTCTTT.

V gene TRBV7-6 combines with J gene TRBJ2-3; a weak D match, TRBD2 (6 bases). The CDR3 has 14 residues. V lost 5 bases and J lost 6, with 15 bases in between. Germline V lookup: CDR1 SGHVS, CDR2 FNYEAQ. CDR3 residues: CASSLGTGADTQYF. The CDR3 DNA is TGTGCCAGCAGCCTTGGGACTGGCGCCGATACGCAGTATTTT.

The chain joins TRBV11-3 to TRBJ2-1; 8 nucleotides align to TRBD2. The CDR3 is 15 amino acids. The trim removed 3 bases at V and 8 bases at J, leaving 9 bases unmatched. Germline CDR1 and CDR2: SGHNT and YENEEA. In DNA, the CDR3 is TGTGCCAGCAGCTTTGGCGGGGGGTCCTCCCATGAGCAGTTCTTC. It translates to CASSFGGGSSHEQFF. Using reference TRBV11-3 and TRBJ2-1 for the parts outside the CDR3, the full variable domain is EAGVVQSPRYKIIEKKQPVAFWCNPISGHNTLYWYLQNLGQGPELLIRYENEEAVDDSQLPKDRFSAERLKGVDSTLKIQPAELGDSAVYLCASSFGGGSSHEQFFGPGTRLTVL.

V gene TRBV15 combines with J gene TRBJ2-6; D not certain. Germline V lookup: CDR1 LNHNV, CDR2 YYDKDF (reference sequence). Trimming cost V 0 bases and J 4 bases, with 7 bases left between them. CDR3 length: 15 residues. The CDR3 DNA sequence: TGTGCCACCAGCAGAGATCTAGGCGGGGCCAACGTCCTGACTTTC. Translation: CATSRDLGGANVLTF.

The chain joins TRBV4-3 to TRBJ1-1, with a tentative D call TRBD1 (5 bases). The germline V and J ends were trimmed by 1 base and 9 bases, with 15 bases remaining between them. The CDR3 covers 14 residues. Germline lookup yields CDR1 LGHNA and CDR2 YSLEER. As DNA, the CDR3 is TGCGCCAGCAGCCAAGTGCCGGGGGATGGCAAAGCTTTCTTT. Amino acids: CASSQVPGDGKAFF.

This chain links TRBV5-1 with TRBJ2-2, with TRBD1 matching over 9 bases. V gave up 0 bases and J gave up 2 bases; unmatched junction bases: 8. From germline, CDR1 is SGHRS and CDR2 YFSETQ. This CDR3 has 18 amino acids. The CDR3 spells CASSLAMDRGLNTGELFF. Written as DNA, the CDR3 is TGCGCCAGCAGCTTGGCCATGGACAGGGGCCTTAACACCGGGGAGCTGTTTTTT.

The gene calls are TRBV29-1 and TRBJ1-1; D not certain. V was clipped by 5 bases and J by 0 bases, with 13 bases between them. The CDR3 loop spans 14 amino acids. CDR1 is SQVTM, CDR2 ANQGSEA, per germline. CDR3 sequence: CSVLSPRLNTEAFF. The CDR3 DNA reads TGCAGCGTTCTCTCACCGCGCTTGAACACTGAAGCTTTCTTT.

The chain uses TRBV5-4 and TRBJ2-1, with 8 bases that match TRBD2. V was pared by 6 bases and J by 5 bases, with 16 bases of the junction left unmatched. The germline gives CDR1 SGHNT, CDR2 YYREEE (reference sequence). The CDR3 consists of 17 residues. The CDR3 DNA follows: TGTGCCAGCACCCTAGGCGGGGGGCTAGATCTTAACAATGAGCAGTTCTTC. It yields the protein CASTLGGGLDLNNEQFF.

CDR3 coding DNA: TGTGCCAGCAGCGTAGACGGGACCCAGTACTTC. Its translation is CASSVDGTQYF. The rearrangement links TRBV9 to TRBJ2-5; no firm D call. This CDR3 contains 11 residues. In germline, CDR1 is SGDLS, CDR2 YYNGEE. Trimming pared 0 bases from V and 7 bases from J, leaving 4 bases between.

The rearrangement uses TRBV2 and TRBJ1-2; TRBD1 matches 10 bases. This CDR3 region has 14 residues. Germline loops: CDR1 SNHLY, CDR2 FYNNEI. V was pared by 4 bases and J by 4 bases, with 3 bases of the junction left unmatched. The CDR3 loop is CASSGQGARYGYTF. CDR3 DNA: TGTGCCAGCAGTGGACAGGGGGCCCGCTATGGCTACACCTTC.

The chain recombines TRBV28 with TRBJ1-5, with unresolved D. The CDR3 loop spans 12 amino acids. The V gene lost 4 bases and the J gene lost 3 bases, with 4 bases spanning the gap. The germline CDR1 and CDR2 sequences are MDHEN and SYDVKM. The CDR3 DNA is TGTGCCAGCAGTTCACTCAATCAGCCCCAGCATTTT. It codes for CASSSLNQPQHF.

The chain joins TRBV2 to TRBJ2-5; D is unresolved. Germline V lookup: CDR1 SNHLY, CDR2 FYNNEI. The CDR3 has 13 amino acids. V lost 3 bases to trimming and J lost 2 bases, with 7 bases between them. CDR3 bases: TGTGCCAGCAGTGAGACACCTCAAGAGACCCAGTACTTC. Translated: CASSETPQETQYF.

The rearrangement joins TRBV5-6 to TRBJ2-5; 12 bases map to TRBD2. The CDR3 loop spans 16 amino acids. After removal of 4 bases from V and 5 bases from J, the junction contained 9 bases not matched to a gene. Germline CDR1 reads SGHDT; CDR2 reads YYEEEE. This CDR3 reads CASSRLAGAPGETQYF. CDR3 nucleotides: TGTGCCAGCAGCCGACTAGCGGGGGCACCGGGGGAGACCCAGTACTTC.

The gene calls are TRBV2 and TRBJ2-7; TRBD2 might be the D (5 bases). This CDR3 region has 12 residues. V was pared by 3 bases and J by 6 bases, with 9 bases between. The germline V gene has CDR1 SNHLY and CDR2 FYNNEI. The CDR3 region has the DNA TGTGCCAGCAGTGACCGGGGTCCCGAGCAGTACTTC. Amino acid sequence: CASSDRGPEQYF.

The chain links TRBV5-1 to TRBJ2-7; tentatively, D is TRBD2 (7 bases). The CDR3 runs 14 residues. With 1 base removed from V and 5 bases from J, the gap between germline ends came to 13 bases. Germline V gene sequence: CDR1 SGHRS, CDR2 YFSETQ. The CDR3 coding sequence is TGCGCCAGCAGCTTGACAGGGAGGGAAAACGAGCAGTACTTC. It translates to CASSLTGRENEQYF.

J is TRBJ1-6 and V is TRBV11-2, with D perhaps TRBD1 (5 bases). Germline loops: CDR1 SGHAT, CDR2 FQNNGV. This CDR3 spans 15 amino acids. Between the trimmed V and J ends, which lost 5 bases and 5 bases, there was a span of 13 bases. CDR3 coding DNA: TGTGCCAGCAGCCCCATTGACAGAGATAATTCACCCCTCCACTTT. As protein: CASSPIDRDNSPLHF.

The chain is built from TRBV19 and TRBJ2-2; D remains unclear. Germline V gives CDR1 LNHDA, CDR2 SQIVND (reference sequence). Trimming stripped 3 bases from V and 4 bases from J, with 9 bases between. The CDR3 has 14 amino acids. The CDR3 DNA is TGTGCCAGTAGTATCGCGCTAACCACCGGGGAGCTGTTTTTT. Translated: CASSIALTTGELFF.

This clone was detected many times. The V and J genes are TRBV5-1 and TRBJ1-1; possible D gene TRBD1, 5 bases. The CDR3 spans 15 residues. Germline V gene sequence: CDR1 SGHRS, CDR2 YFSETQ. Trimming left V 0 bases short and J 5 bases short, with 14 bases between. The DNA of the CDR3 is TGCGCCAGCAGCTTGGACCCGGGGGATGGGACTGAAGCTTTCTTT. This sequence encodes CASSLDPGDGTEAFF.

This chain links TRBV28 with TRBJ2-3; D not certain. This CDR3 has 12 residues. The germline gives CDR1 MDHEN, CDR2 SYDVKM. V was pared by 3 bases and J by 6 bases, with 7 bases between. For the CDR3, the DNA is TGTGCCAGCAGTTTCGGTCGGGATACGCAGTATTTT. It codes for CASSFGRDTQYF.

V gene TRBV7-6 combines with J gene TRBJ1-5; D uncertain. Germline V CDR1 and CDR2: SGHVS, FNYEAQ. The CDR3 has 12 residues. V lost 8 bases and J 4 bases, leaving 9 bases between the germline ends. For the CDR3, the DNA is TGTGCCAGCGCGGGGTATAATCAGCCCCAGCATTTT. Its translation: CASAGYNQPQHF. The complete variable domain, with remaining parts taken from reference TRBV7-6 and TRBJ1-5, reads GAGVSQSPRYKVTKRGQDVALRCDPISGHVSLYWYRQALGQGPEFLTYFNYEAQQDKSGLPNDRFSAERPEGSISTLTIQRTEQRDSAMYRCASAGYNQPQHFGDGTRLSIL.

In its sample, this clone was seen a few times. V and J are TRBV6-5 and TRBJ2-7; perhaps TRBD2 as D (6 bases). V dropped 5 bases and J dropped 1 base, with 12 bases sitting between them. Germline CDR1 and CDR2: MNHEY and SVGAGI. The length of the CDR3 is 14 residues. CDR3 amino acids: CASSTGTASYEQYF. As DNA, the CDR3 is TGTGCCAGCAGTACCGGGACTGCGTCCTACGAGCAGTACTTC.

This rearrangement joins TRBV4-2 to TRBJ2-1; TRBD2 matches 10 bases. Germline-derived CDR1 and CDR2 are LGHNA and YNFKEQ. With V trimmed by 3 bases and J by 3 bases, 8 bases remained unmatched. This CDR3 is built from 17 residues. Written as DNA, the CDR3 is TGTGCCAGCAGCCACGGAGGAGCGGGGGGGTTCTACAATGAGCAGTTCTTC. Translating it yields CASSHGGAGGFYNEQFF.

This chain links TRBV7-6 with TRBJ2-5; tentatively, D is TRBD2 (5 bases). The CDR3 spans 14 residues. V was shortened by 5 bases and J by 2 bases, with 12 bases between the two germline ends. Germline V CDR1 and CDR2: SGHVS, FNYEAQ. The CDR3 nucleotides read TGTGCCAGCAGCCTTAGTAGCGCGCAAGAGACCCAGTACTTC. This sequence encodes CASSLSSAQETQYF.

V gene TRBV7-6 combines with J gene TRBJ2-7; 7 bases agree with TRBD1. Germline loops: CDR1 SGHVS, CDR2 FNYEAQ. The CDR3 has 14 amino acids. V was clipped by 3 bases and J by 2 bases; unmatched bases: 4. The CDR3 region is CASSFSTGTYEQYF. The CDR3 DNA reads TGTGCCAGCAGCTTCTCGACAGGGACCTACGAGCAGTACTTC. Full variable domain (missing parts from reference TRBV7-6 and TRBJ2-7): GAGVSQSPRYKVTKRGQDVALRCDPISGHVSLYWYRQALGQGPEFLTYFNYEAQQDKSGLPNDRFSAERPEGSISTLTIQRTEQRDSAMYRCASSFSTGTYEQYFGPGTRLTVT.

This clone was seen more than once but under ten times. J is TRBJ1-3 and V is TRBV2; D not certain. CDR1 is SNHLY and CDR2 is FYNNEI in the germline V gene. Trimming shortened V by 8 bases and J by 7 bases, and 6 bases separated the two germline ends. The CDR3 covers 10 residues. DNA for the CDR3: TGTGCCAGCCGCAGGAACACCATATATTTT. Its translation: CASRRNTIYF.

CDR3: CASSSGGVTDTQYF. The CDR3 DNA reads as TGTGCCAGCAGTTCCGGGGGGGTCACAGATACGCAGTATTTT. The gene calls are TRBV28 and TRBJ2-3; 8 nucleotides align to TRBD2. J lost 2 bases, V lost 4 bases, and 2 bases had no gene match. CDR3 length: 14 residues. Germline V gives CDR1 MDHEN, CDR2 SYDVKM. Together with reference TRBV28 and TRBJ2-3, the CDR3 gives the full variable domain: DVKVTQSSRYLVKRTGEKVFLECVQDMDHENMFWYRQDPGLGLRLIYFSYDVKMKEKGDIPEGYSVSREKKERFSLILESASTNQTSMYLCASSSGGVTDTQYFGPGTRLTVL.

This sequence joins TRBV9 and TRBJ1-6, with 7 bases lining up with TRBD1. Germline V gene sequence: CDR1 SGDLS, CDR2 YYNGEE. CDR3 length: 13 amino acids. The V gene end was trimmed by 5 bases and the J gene end by 5 bases; junction bases not matched to a gene: 1. CDR3 nucleotide sequence: TGTGCCAGCAGTGGGACAGATAATTCACCCCTCCACTTT. It translates to CASSGTDNSPLHF.

J is TRBJ2-1 and V is TRBV15; 10 nucleotides agree with TRBD1. There are 16 residues in the CDR3. CDR1 and CDR2 from the germline V gene are LNHNV and YYDKDF (reference sequence). The V segment lost 1 base and the J segment 6 bases; nucleotides outside the gene matches: 6. The CDR3 DNA sequence: TGTGCCACCAGCAGAGGCTTGGGGACAGGGGTCAATGAGCAGTTCTTC. This encodes CATSRGLGTGVNEQFF.